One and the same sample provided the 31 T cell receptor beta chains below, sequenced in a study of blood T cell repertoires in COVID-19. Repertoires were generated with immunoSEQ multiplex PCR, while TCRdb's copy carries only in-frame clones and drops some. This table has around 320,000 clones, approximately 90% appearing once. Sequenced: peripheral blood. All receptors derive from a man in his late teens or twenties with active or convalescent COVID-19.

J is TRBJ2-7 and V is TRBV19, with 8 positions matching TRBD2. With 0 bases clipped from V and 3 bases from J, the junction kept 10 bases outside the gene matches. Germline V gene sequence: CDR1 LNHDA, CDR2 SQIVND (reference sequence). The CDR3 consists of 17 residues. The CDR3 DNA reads TGTGCCAGTAGTATAGATCTATCGGCTAGCGGGCGCTACGAGCAGTACTTC. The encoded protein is CASSIDLSASGRYEQYF.

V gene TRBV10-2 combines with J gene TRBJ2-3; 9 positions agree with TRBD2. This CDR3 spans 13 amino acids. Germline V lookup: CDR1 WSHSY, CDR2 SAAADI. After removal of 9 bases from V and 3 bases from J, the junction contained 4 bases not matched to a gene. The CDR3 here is CASSGGGTDTQYF. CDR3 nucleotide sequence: TGCGCCAGTAGCGGGGGTGGTACAGATACGCAGTATTTT.

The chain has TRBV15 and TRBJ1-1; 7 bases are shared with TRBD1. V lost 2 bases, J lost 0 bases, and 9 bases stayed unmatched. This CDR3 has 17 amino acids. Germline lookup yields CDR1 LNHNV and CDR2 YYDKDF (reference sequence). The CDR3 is CATSRPGTANMNTEAFF. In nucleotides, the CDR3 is TGTGCCACCAGCAGACCCGGGACAGCGAATATGAACACTGAAGCTTTCTTT.

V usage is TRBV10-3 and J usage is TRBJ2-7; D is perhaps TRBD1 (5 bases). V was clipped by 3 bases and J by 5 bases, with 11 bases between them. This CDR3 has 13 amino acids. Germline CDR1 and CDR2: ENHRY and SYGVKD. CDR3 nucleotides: TGTGCCATCAGTGATGACAGCGCGGACGAGCAGTACTTC. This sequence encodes CAISDDSADEQYF.

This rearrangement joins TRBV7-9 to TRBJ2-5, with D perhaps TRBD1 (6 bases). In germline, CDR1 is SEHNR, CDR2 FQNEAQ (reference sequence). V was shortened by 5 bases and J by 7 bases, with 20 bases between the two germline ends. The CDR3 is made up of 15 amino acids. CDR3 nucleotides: TGTGCCAGCAGCGAAGAGGTCAGGGGCGGTGGGACCCAGTACTTC. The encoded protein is CASSEEVRGGGTQYF.

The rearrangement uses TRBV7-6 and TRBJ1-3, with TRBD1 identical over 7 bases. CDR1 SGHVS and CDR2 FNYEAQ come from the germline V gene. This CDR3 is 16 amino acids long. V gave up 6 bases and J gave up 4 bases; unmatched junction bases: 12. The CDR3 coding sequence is TGTGCCAGCAGTCCATTAACAGGGGCGAGGGGAAACACCATATATTTT. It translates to CASSPLTGARGNTIYF.

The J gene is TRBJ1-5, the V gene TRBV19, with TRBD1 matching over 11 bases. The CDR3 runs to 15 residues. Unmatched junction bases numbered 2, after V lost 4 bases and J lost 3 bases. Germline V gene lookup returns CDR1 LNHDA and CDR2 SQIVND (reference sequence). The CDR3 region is CASSRDRGYNQPQHF. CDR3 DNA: TGTGCCAGTAGTAGGGACAGGGGGTACAATCAGCCCCAGCATTTT.

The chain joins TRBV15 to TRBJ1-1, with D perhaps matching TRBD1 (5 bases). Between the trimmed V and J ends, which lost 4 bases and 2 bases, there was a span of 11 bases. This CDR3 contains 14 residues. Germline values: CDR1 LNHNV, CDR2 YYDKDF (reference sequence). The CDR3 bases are TGTGCCACCAGCATACGCAGGGCTAACACTGAAGCTTTCTTT. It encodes CATSIRRANTEAFF. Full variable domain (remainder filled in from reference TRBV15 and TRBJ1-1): DAMVIQNPRYQVTQFGKPVTLSCSQTLNHNVMYWYQQKSSQAPKLLFHYYDKDFNNEADTPDNFQSRRPNTSFCFLDIRSPGLGDTAMYLCATSIRRANTEAFFGQGTRLTVV.

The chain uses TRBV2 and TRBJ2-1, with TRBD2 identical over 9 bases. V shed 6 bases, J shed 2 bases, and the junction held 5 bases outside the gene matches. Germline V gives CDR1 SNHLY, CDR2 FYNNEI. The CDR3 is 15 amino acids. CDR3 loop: CASRETSGTYNEQFF. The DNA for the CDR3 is TGTGCCAGCAGAGAGACTAGCGGCACCTACAATGAGCAGTTCTTC.

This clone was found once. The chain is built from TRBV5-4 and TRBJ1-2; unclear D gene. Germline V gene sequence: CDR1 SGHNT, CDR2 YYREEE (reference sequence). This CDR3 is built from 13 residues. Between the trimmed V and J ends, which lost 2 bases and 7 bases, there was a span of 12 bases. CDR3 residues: CASSFRGGRGYTF. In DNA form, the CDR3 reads TGTGCCAGCAGCTTTCGGGGTGGCCGTGGCTACACCTTC.

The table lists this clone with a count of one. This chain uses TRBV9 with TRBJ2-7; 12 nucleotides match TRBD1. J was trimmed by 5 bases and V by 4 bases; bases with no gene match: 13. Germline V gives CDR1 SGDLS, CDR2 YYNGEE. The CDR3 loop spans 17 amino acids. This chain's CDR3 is CASSPRGVGDRGHEQYF. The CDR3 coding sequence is TGTGCCAGCAGCCCCAGGGGAGTGGGGGACAGGGGGCACGAGCAGTACTTC. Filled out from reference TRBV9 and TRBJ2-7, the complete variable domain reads DSGVTQTPKHLITATGQRVTLRCSPRSGDLSVYWYQQSLDQGLQFLIQYYNGEERAKGNILERFSAQQFPDLHSELNLSSLELGDSALYFCASSPRGVGDRGHEQYFGPGTRLTVT.

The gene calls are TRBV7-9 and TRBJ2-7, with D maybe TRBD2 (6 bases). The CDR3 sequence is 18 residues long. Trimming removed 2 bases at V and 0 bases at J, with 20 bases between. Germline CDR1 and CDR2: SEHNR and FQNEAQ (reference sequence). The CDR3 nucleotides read TGTGCCAGCAGCTTATATACCCTATGGGGGGACCCCTCCTACGAGCAGTACTTC. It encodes CASSLYTLWGDPSYEQYF.

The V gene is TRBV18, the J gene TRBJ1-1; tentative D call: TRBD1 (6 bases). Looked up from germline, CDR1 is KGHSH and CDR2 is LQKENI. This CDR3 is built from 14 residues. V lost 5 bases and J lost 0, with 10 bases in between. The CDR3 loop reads CASSSGHLNTEAFF. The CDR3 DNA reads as TGTGCCAGCTCATCGGGACACTTGAACACTGAAGCTTTCTTT.

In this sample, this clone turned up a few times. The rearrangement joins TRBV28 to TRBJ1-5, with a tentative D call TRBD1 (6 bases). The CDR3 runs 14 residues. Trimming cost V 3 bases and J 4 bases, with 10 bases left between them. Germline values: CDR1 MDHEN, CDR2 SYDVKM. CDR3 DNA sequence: TGTGCCAGCAGTTTCAGGGGATGGAATCAGCCCCAGCATTTT. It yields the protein CASSFRGWNQPQHF.

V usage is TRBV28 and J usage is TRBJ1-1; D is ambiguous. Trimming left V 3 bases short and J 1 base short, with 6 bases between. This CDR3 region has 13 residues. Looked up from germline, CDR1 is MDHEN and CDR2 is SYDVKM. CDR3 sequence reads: CASSFGGNTEAFF. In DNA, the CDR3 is TGTGCCAGCAGTTTTGGAGGGAACACTGAAGCTTTCTTT.

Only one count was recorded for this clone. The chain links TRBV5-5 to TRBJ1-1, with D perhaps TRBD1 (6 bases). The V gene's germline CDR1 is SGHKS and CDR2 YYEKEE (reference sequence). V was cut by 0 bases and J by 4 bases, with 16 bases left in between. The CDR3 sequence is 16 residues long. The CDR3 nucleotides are TGTGCCAGCAGCTTGGTAGGTGGGACATATTTCACTGAAGCTTTCTTT. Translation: CASSLVGGTYFTEAFF.

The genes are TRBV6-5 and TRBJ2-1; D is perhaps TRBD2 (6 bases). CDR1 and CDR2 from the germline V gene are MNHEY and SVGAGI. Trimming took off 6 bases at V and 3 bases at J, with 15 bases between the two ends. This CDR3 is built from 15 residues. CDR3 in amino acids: CASSSGRVRYNEQFF. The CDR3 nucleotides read TGTGCCAGCAGCAGCGGGCGGGTACGCTACAATGAGCAGTTCTTC.

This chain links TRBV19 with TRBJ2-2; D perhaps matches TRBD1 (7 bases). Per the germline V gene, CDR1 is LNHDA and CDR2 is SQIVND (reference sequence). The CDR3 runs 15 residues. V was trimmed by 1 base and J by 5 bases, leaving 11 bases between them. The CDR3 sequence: CASSIAAGGTGELFF. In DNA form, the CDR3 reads TGTGCCAGTAGTATAGCAGCAGGGGGGACCGGGGAGCTGTTTTTT.

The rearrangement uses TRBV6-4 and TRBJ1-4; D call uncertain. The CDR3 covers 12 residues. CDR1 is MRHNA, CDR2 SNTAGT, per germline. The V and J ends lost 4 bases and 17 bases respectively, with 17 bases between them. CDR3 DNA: TGTGCCAGCAGTGTCGTCGTAATCCGGGATTTTTTT. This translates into CASSVVVIRDFF.

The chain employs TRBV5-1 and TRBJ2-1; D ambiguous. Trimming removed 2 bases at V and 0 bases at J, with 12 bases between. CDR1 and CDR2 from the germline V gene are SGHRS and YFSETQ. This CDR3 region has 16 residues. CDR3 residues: CASSFGVHNSYNEQFF. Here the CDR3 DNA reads TGCGCCAGCAGCTTTGGAGTCCACAACTCCTACAATGAGCAGTTCTTC. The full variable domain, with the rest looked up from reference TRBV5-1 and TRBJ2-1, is KAGVTQTPRYLIKTRGQQVTLSCSPISGHRSVSWYQQTPGQGLQFLFEYFSETQRNKGNFPGRFSGRQFSNSRSEMNVSTLELGDSALYLCASSFGVHNSYNEQFFGPGTRLTVL.

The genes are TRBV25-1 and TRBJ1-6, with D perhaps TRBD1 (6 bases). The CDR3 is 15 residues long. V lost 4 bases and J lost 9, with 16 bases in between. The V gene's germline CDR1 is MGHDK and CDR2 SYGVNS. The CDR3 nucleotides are TGTGCCAGCAGTGCCTCGACAGGATACCCTTCACCCCTCCACTTT. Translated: CASSASTGYPSPLHF.

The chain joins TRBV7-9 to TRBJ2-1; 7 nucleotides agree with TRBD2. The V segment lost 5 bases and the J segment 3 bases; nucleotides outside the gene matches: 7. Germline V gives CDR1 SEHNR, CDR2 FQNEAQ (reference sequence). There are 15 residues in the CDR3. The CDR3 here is CASSPRGGHYNEQFF. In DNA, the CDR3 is TGTGCCAGCAGCCCGAGGGGAGGGCACTACAATGAGCAGTTCTTC.

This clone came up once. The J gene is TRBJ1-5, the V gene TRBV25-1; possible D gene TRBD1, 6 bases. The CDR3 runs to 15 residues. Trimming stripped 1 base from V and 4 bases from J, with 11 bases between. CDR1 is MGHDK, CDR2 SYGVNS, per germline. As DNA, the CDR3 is TGTGCCAGCAGTGAATCGGGCAGGGGAAATCAGCCCCAGCATTTT. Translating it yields CASSESGRGNQPQHF.

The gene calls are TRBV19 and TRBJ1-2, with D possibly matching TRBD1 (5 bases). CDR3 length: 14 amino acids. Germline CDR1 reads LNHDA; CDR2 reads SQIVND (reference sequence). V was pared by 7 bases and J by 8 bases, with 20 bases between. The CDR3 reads CASTSFEGVLGYTF. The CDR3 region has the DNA TGTGCCAGTACCTCATTCGAAGGGGTGTTAGGCTACACCTTC.

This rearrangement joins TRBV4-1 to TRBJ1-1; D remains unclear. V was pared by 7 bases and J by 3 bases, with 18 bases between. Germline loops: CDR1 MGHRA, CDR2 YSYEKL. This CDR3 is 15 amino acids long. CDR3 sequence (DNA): TGCGCCAGCACTGAGGTCGGTGCGGGCTACACTGAAGCTTTCTTT. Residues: CASTEVGAGYTEAFF.

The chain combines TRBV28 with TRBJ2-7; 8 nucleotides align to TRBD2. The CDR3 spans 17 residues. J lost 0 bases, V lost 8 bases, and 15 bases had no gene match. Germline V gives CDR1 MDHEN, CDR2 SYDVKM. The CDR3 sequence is CASAPPVGSGDSYEQYF. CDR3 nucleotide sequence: TGTGCCAGCGCCCCCCCTGTCGGTAGCGGGGACTCCTACGAGCAGTACTTC.

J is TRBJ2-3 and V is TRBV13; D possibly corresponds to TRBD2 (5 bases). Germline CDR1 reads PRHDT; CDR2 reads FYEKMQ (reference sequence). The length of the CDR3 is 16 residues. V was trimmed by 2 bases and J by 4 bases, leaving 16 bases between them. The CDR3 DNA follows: TGTGCCAGCAGCTTATACACAGCTGCGGGCGCAGATACGCAGTATTTT. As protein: CASSLYTAAGADTQYF.

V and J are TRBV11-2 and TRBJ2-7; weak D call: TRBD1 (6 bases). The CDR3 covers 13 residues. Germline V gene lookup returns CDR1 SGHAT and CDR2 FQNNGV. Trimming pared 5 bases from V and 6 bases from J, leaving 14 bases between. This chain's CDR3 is CASSLSRGSEQYF. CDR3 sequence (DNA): TGTGCCAGCAGCCTAAGCAGGGGTTCCGAGCAGTACTTC.

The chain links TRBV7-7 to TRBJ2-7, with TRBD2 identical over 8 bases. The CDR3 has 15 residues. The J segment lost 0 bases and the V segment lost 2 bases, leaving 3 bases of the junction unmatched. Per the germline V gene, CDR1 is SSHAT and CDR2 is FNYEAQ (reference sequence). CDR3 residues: CASSLSSGSSYEQYF. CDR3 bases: TGTGCCAGCAGCTTATCCAGCGGGAGCTCCTACGAGCAGTACTTC.

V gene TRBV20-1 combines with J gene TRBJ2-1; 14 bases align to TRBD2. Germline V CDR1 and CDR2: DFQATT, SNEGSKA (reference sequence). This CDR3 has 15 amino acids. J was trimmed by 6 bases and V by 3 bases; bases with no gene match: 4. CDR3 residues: CSASGTSGSANEQFF. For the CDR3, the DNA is TGCAGTGCTAGTGGGACTAGCGGGAGCGCCAATGAGCAGTTCTTC.

CDR3 amino acids: CASSSRTGLQPQHF. The CDR3 nucleotides read TGTGCCAGCAGTTCTCGGACAGGGCTACAGCCCCAGCATTTT. J is TRBJ1-5 and V is TRBV28, with 8 nucleotides matching TRBD1. This CDR3 contains 14 residues. V lost 4 bases and J lost 7; bases outside the gene matches: 6. CDR1 and CDR2 from the germline V gene are MDHEN and SYDVKM. Complete variable domain (other parts from reference TRBV28 and TRBJ1-5): DVKVTQSSRYLVKRTGEKVFLECVQDMDHENMFWYRQDPGLGLRLIYFSYDVKMKEKGDIPEGYSVSREKKERFSLILESASTNQTSMYLCASSSRTGLQPQHFGDGTRLSIL.